The sequence of this TCR beta chain was determined in a study of technical replicates of blood from a handful of donors. The table came from immunoSEQ multiplex PCR; TCRdb's copy has only in-frame clones and leaves some out. The profile covers around 80,000 clones, with nearly 98% appearing a single time and around 0.15% taken by the ten largest. Germline trimming cut 1 base from V and 7 bases from J; bases unmatched to any gene: 6. Germline CDR1 reads MNHEY; CDR2 reads SVGAGI. The CDR3 extends over 15 amino acids. Sample: T cells isolated from PBMCs. The V call is TRBV6-5, the J call TRBJ2-1; 8 nucleotides match TRBD1. The TCR sequence derives from a human donor in good health. CDR3 residues: CASSYFSGQGNEQFF. The CDR3 DNA sequence: TGTGCCAGCAGTTACTTTTCCGGACAGGGTAATGAGCAGTTCTTC.